These 3 T cell receptor beta chains originate from one sample sequenced in a study of shared clonotypes between healthy human individuals (dated by TCRdb to 2020 to 2021). Library creation used the immunoSEQ multiplex PCR assay. Entries here come from immuneACCESS through TCRdb and include only in-frame sequences with V and J called. Some clones fail to appear in such tables; in the studies checked, an unresolved V gene covers under half of the shortfall, and the cause of the remainder is unknown. The sample includes 2 million to 3 million clones, with 93% observed a single time. Approximately 0.37% of the sample goes to the ten largest clones. Material for sequencing was naive CD4+ T cells from PBMCs. This sample's cell subset or site label indicates: CD45RA+ positively selected. All receptors come from a man aged 18-30 years in good health. Some clones in this sample may be carry-over from other donors' samples.

Only one count was recorded for this clone. The CDR3 protein is CASSFGGVRSYEQYF. CDR3 nucleotides: TGTGCCAGCAGTTTCGGGGGGGTTCGCTCCTACGAGCAGTACTTC. The chain links TRBV5-5 to TRBJ2-7; 8 bases are shared with TRBD2. The J segment lost 0 bases and the V segment lost 5 bases, leaving 7 bases of the junction unmatched. CDR3 size: 15 residues. Looked up from germline, CDR1 is SGHKS and CDR2 is YYEKEE (reference sequence). Full variable domain (outside the CDR3, taken from reference TRBV5-5 and TRBJ2-7): DAGVTQSPTHLIKTRGQQVTLRCSPISGHKSVSWYQQVLGQGPQFIFQYYEKEERGRGNFPDRFSARQFPNYSSELNVNALLLGDSALYLCASSFGGVRSYEQYFGPGTRLTVT.

The chain joins TRBV6-5 to TRBJ1-6; no firm D call. The CDR3 is 16 amino acids. The V gene lost 4 bases and the J gene lost 7 bases, with 17 bases spanning the gap. The germline V gene encodes CDR1 MNHEY and CDR2 SVGAGI. The CDR3 coding sequence is TGTGCCAGCAGTTCCTACCGCCAGGACGGCAATTCACCCCTCCACTTT. Amino acid sequence: CASSSYRQDGNSPLHF.

The V call is TRBV19, the J call TRBJ1-4; D is ambiguous. V gave up 0 bases and J gave up 5 bases, with 10 bases separating them. This CDR3 is built from 15 residues. The germline CDR1 and CDR2 sequences are LNHDA and SQIVND (reference sequence). CDR3 in DNA: TGTGCCAGTAGTATAGATCTTTCTCCAAATGAAAAACTGTTTTTT. It specifies CASSIDLSPNEKLFF. The variable domain in full, completed from reference TRBV19 and TRBJ1-4, reads DGGITQSPKYLFRKEGQNVTLSCEQNLNHDAMYWYRQDPGQGLRLIYYSQIVNDFQKGDIAEGYSVSREKKESFPLTVTSAQKNPTAFYLCASSIDLSPNEKLFFGSGTQLSVL.